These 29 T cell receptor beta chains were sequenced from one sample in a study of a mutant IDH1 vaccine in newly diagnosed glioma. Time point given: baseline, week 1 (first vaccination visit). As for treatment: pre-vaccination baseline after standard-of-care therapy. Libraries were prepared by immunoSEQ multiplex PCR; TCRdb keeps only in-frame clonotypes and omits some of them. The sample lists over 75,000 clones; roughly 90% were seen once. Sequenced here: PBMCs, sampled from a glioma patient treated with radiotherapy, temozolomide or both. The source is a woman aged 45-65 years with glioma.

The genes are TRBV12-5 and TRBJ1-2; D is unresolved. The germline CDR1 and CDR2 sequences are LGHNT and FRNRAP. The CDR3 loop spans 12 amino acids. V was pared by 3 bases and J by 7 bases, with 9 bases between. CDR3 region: CASGLSRGGYTF. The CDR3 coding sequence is TGTGCTAGTGGTTTAAGTAGAGGTGGCTACACCTTC.

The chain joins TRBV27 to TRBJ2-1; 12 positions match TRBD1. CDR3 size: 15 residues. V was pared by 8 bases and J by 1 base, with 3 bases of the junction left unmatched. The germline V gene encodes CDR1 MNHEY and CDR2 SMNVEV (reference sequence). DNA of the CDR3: TGTGCCAGCCAGGGACAGGGGGCGTCCTACAATGAGCAGTTCTTC. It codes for CASQGQGASYNEQFF.

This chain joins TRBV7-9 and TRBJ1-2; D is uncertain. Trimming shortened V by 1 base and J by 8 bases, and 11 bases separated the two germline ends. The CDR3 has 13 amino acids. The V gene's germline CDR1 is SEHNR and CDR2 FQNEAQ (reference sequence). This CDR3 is CASSLVGMRGYTF. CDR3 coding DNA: TGTGCCAGCAGCTTAGTCGGCATGAGGGGCTACACCTTC.

CDR3 nucleotides: TGTGCCAGCAGGTTAAACACCGGGGAGCTGTTTTTT. Translating it yields CASRLNTGELFF. The chain combines TRBV7-9 with TRBJ2-2, with D unresolved. Trimming left V 6 bases short and J 2 bases short, with 4 bases between. Per the germline V gene, CDR1 is SEHNR and CDR2 is FQNEAQ (reference sequence). The CDR3 extends over 12 amino acids.

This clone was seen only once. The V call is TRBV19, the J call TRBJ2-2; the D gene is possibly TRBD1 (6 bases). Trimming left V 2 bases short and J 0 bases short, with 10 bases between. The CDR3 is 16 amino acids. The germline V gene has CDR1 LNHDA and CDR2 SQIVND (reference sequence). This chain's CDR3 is CASSIRGGANTGELFF. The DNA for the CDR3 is TGTGCCAGTAGTATACGAGGGGGTGCGAACACCGGGGAGCTGTTTTTT.

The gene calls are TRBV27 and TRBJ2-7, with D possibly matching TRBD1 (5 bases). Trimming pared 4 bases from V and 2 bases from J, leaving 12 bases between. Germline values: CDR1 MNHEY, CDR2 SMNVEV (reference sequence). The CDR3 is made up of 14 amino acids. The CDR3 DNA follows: TGTGCCAGCAGTTGGGGCGGCCTCACCTACGAGCAGTACTTC. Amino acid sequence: CASSWGGLTYEQYF.

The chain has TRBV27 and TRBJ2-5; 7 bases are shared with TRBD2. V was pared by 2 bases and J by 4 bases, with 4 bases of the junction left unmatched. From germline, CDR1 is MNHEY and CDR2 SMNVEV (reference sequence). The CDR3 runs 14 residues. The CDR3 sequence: CASSLAGVRETQYF. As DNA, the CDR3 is TGTGCCAGCAGTTTAGCGGGAGTTCGAGAGACCCAGTACTTC.

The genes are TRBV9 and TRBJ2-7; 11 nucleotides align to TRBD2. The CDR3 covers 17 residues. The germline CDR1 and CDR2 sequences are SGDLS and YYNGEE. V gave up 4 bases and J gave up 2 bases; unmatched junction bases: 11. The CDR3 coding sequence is TGTGCCAGCAGCCCCCAAATATTGACTAGCGGGGCCTACGAGCAGTACTTC. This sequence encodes CASSPQILTSGAYEQYF.

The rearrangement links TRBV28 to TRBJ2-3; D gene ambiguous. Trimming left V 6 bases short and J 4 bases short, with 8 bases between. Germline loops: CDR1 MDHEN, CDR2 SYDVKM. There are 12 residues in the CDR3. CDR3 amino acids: CASSPPSDTQYF. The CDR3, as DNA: TGTGCCAGCAGCCCCCCCTCAGATACGCAGTATTTT.

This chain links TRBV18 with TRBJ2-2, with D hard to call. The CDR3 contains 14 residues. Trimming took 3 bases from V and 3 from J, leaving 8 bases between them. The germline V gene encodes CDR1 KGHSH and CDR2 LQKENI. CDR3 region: CASSPPTDTGELFF. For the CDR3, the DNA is TGTGCCAGCTCACCTCCTACAGACACCGGGGAGCTGTTTTTT.

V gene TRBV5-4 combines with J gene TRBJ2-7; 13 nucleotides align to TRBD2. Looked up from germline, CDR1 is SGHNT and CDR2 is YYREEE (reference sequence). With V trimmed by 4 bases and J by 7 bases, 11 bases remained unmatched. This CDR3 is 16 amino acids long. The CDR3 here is CASSLQLAGGLGEQYF. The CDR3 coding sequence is TGTGCCAGCAGCCTACAACTAGCGGGAGGGCTGGGGGAGCAGTACTTC.

The CDR3 bases are TGTGCCAGCTCATTTCAGGGTAGTAGCAATCAGCCCCAGCATTTT. Translation: CASSFQGSSNQPQHF. J is TRBJ1-5 and V is TRBV18; D might be TRBD1 (5 bases). The V end was cut by 5 bases, the J end by 0 bases, with 11 bases between. Germline lookup yields CDR1 KGHSH and CDR2 LQKENI. This CDR3 is 15 amino acids long. The whole variable domain, remainder taken from reference TRBV18 and TRBJ1-5, is NAGVMQNPRHLVRRRGQEARLRCSPMKGHSHVYWYRQLPEEGLKFMVYLQKENIIDESGMPKERFSAEFPKEGPSILRIQQVVRGDSAAYFCASSFQGSSNQPQHFGDGTRLSIL.

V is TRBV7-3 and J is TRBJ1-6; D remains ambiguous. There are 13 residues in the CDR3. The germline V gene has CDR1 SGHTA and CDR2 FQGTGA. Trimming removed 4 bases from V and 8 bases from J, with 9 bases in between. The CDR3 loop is CASSYRRDSPLHF. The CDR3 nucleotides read TGTGCCAGCAGCTATCGCCGGGATTCACCCCTCCACTTT.

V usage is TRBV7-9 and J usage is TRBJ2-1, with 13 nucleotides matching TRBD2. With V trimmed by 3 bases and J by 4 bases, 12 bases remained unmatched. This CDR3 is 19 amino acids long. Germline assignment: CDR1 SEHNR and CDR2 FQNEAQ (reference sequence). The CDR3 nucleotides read TGTGCCAGCAGCTTCCCGCGACTAGCGGGAGGAGCACAGTACAATGAGCAGTTCTTC. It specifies CASSFPRLAGGAQYNEQFF.

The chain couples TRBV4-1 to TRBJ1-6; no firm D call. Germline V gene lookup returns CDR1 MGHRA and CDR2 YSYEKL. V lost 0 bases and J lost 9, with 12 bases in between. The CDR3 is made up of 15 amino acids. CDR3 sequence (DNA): TGCGCCAGCAGCCAAGAGCCGGGGATGGTTTCACCCCTCCACTTT. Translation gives CASSQEPGMVSPLHF.

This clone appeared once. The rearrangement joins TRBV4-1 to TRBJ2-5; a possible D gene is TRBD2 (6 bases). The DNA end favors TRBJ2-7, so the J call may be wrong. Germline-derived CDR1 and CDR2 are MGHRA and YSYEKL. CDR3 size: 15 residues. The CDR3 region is CASSPGGGSSYEQYF. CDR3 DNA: TGCGCCAGCAGCCCCGGGGGAGGCAGCTCCTACGAGCAGTACTTC.

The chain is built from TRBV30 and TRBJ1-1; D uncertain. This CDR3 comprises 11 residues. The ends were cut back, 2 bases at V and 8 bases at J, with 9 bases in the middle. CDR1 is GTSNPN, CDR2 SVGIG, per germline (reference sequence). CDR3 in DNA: TGTGCCTGGAGTTTAGGAGGCGAAGCTTTCTTT. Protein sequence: CAWSLGGEAFF.

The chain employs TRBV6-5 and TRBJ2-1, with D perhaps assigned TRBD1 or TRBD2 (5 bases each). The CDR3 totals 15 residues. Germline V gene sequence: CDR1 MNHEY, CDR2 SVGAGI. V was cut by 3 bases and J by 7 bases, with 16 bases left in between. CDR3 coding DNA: TGTGCCAGCAGTTATGGGACCGACGCGTGGAATGAGCAGTTCTTC. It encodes CASSYGTDAWNEQFF.

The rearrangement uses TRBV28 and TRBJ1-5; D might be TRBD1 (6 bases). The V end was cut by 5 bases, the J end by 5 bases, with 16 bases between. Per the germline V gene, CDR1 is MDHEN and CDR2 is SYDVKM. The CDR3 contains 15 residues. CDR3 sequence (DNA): TGTGCCAGCAGTCTTGGAGGGGGTTCGTATCAGCCCCAGCATTTT. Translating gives CASSLGGGSYQPQHF.

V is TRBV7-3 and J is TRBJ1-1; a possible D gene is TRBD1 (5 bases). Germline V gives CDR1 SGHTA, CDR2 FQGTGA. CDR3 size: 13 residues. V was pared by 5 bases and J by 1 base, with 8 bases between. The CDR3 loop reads CASSLQENTEAFF. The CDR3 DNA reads TGTGCCAGCAGCCTACAGGAGAACACTGAAGCTTTCTTT.

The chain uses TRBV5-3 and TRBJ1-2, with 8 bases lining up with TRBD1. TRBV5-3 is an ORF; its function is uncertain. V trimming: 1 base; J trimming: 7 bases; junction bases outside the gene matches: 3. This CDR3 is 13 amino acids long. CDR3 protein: CARSLRTGGGYTF. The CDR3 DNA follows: TGTGCCAGAAGCTTGCGAACAGGGGGTGGCTACACCTTC.

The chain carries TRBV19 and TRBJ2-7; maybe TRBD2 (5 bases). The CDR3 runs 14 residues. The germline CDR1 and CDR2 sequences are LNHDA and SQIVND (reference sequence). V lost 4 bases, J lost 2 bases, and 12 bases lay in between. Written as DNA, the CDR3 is TGTGCCAGTAGTAACCCGGGGTACCCCTACGAGCAGTACTTC. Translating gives CASSNPGYPYEQYF.

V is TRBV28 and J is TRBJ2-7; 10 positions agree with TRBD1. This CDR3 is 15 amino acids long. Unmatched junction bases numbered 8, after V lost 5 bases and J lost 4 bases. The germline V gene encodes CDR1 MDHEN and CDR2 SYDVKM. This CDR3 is CASSARQGAFYEQYF. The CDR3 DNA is TGTGCCAGCAGTGCCCGACAGGGGGCGTTTTACGAGCAGTACTTC.

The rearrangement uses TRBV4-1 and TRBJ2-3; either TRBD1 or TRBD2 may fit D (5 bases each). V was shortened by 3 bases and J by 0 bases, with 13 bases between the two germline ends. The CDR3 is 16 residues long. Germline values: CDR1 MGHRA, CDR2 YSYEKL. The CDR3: CASSQGTGPSTDTQYF. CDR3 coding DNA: TGCGCCAGCAGCCAGGGGACGGGCCCTAGCACAGATACGCAGTATTTT.

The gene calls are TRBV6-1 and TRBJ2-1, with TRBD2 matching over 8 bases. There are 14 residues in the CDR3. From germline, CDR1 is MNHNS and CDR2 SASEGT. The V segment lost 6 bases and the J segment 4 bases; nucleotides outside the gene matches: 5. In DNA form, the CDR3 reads TGTGCCAGCAGAACTAGCGGAATGTACAATGAGCAGTTCTTC. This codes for CASRTSGMYNEQFF.

This CDR3 reads CASSSRGEYVEQFF. CDR3 bases: TGTGCCAGCAGTTCCAGGGGGGAGTATGTTGAGCAGTTCTTC. This chain links TRBV6-6 with TRBJ2-1, with a tentative D call TRBD1 (7 bases). The V gene lost 4 bases and the J gene lost 9 bases, with 16 bases spanning the gap. Germline V gene lookup returns CDR1 MNHNY and CDR2 SVGAGI (reference sequence). This CDR3 region has 14 residues.

This chain's CDR3 is CASSPESGREQYF. CDR3 DNA: TGTGCCAGCAGCCCCGAGTCGGGGAGGGAGCAGTACTTC. The V call is TRBV7-6, the J call TRBJ2-7; D is possibly TRBD2 (6 bases). V was clipped by 5 bases and J by 7 bases, with 15 bases between them. The germline gives CDR1 SGHVS, CDR2 FNYEAQ. The CDR3 extends over 13 amino acids.

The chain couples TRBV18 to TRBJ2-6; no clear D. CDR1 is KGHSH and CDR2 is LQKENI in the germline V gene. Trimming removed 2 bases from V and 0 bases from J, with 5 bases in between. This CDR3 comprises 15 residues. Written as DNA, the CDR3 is TGTGCCAGCTCACCAATGGGCTCTGGGGCCAACGTCCTGACTTTC. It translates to CASSPMGSGANVLTF.

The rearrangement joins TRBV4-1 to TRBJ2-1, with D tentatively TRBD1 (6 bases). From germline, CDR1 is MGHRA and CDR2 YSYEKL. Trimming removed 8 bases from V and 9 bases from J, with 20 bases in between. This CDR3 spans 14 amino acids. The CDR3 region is CASRRTVWSGEQFF. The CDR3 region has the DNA TGCGCCAGCCGTAGGACAGTCTGGTCGGGTGAGCAGTTCTTC.